The 22 T cell receptor beta chains below come from one sample, sequenced in a study of CD8 T cells in ankylosing spondylitis. TCRdb used MiXCR to reprocess the 5' RACE reads, holding one entry per CDR3 protein. The sample holds a few hundred thousand distinct CDR3 sequences, roughly a tenth seen once. The sequencing sample was made of blood, either unsorted or a sorted T cell fraction (not recorded which). These receptors all come from a male donor with ankylosing spondylitis or in good health (not recorded which).

This clonotype was counted ten times or more. V usage is TRBV7-6 and J usage is TRBJ2-1; the D gene is possibly TRBD2 (6 bases). The CDR3 extends over 16 amino acids. V dropped 1 base and J dropped 0 bases, with 10 bases sitting between them. Germline CDR1 reads SGHVS; CDR2 reads FNYEAQ. This chain's CDR3 is CASSLEGTLSYNEQFF. In DNA, the CDR3 is TGTGCCAGCAGCTTAGAAGGGACTCTCTCCTACAATGAGCAGTTCTTC.

This clonotype was recorded at least ten times. This sequence joins TRBV29-1 and TRBJ2-5; the match to TRBD2 covers 15 bases. The V gene end was trimmed by 6 bases and the J gene end by 4 bases; junction bases not matched to a gene: 6. The CDR3 runs to 15 residues. Looked up from germline, CDR1 is SQVTM and CDR2 is ANQGSEA. CDR3 DNA: TGCAGCGTCGCGCGGACTAGCGGGGGGGGAGAGACCCAGTACTTC. Amino acid sequence: CSVARTSGGGETQYF.

In this sample, this clonotype turned up many times. CDR3 region: CASSTHRVYEQYF. The CDR3 DNA reads as TGTGCCAGCAGCACCCACAGGGTGTACGAGCAGTACTTC. The V and J genes are TRBV7-9 and TRBJ2-7; D possibly corresponds to TRBD1 (6 bases). Trimming shortened V by 5 bases and J by 4 bases, and 12 bases separated the two germline ends. Germline assignment: CDR1 SEHNR and CDR2 FQNEAQ (reference sequence). The CDR3 is 13 amino acids.

This clonotype turned up a few times. The rearrangement uses TRBV7-2 and TRBJ2-7; a possible D gene is TRBD1 (5 bases). The germline V and J ends were trimmed by 2 bases and 2 bases, with 16 bases remaining between them. CDR1 SGHTA and CDR2 FQGNSA come from the germline V gene. The CDR3 has 16 amino acids. The CDR3 DNA sequence: TGTGCCAGCAGCTTACGCGTGAGTCAGGGTACCTACGAGCAGTACTTC. It specifies CASSLRVSQGTYEQYF. The full variable domain, completed using reference TRBV7-2 and TRBJ2-7, is GAGVSQSPSNKVTEKGKDVELRCDPISGHTALYWYRQSLGQGLEFLIYFQGNSAPDKSGLPSDRFSAERTGGSVSTLTIQRTQQEDSAVYLCASSLRVSQGTYEQYFGPGTRLTVT.

In this sample, this clonotype turned up many times. This CDR3 reads CSVGQLNKNIQYF. CDR3 DNA: TGCAGCGTTGGACAGCTAAACAAAAACATTCAGTACTTC. The chain couples TRBV29-1 to TRBJ2-4; tentatively, D is TRBD1 (5 bases). Germline assignment: CDR1 SQVTM and CDR2 ANQGSEA. This CDR3 region has 13 residues. V was clipped by 4 bases and J by 3 bases, with 10 bases between them.

This clonotype was found many times. This sequence joins TRBV5-1 and TRBJ2-5; 11 nucleotides agree with TRBD1. CDR1 is SGHRS, CDR2 YFSETQ, per germline. The CDR3 extends over 15 amino acids. Trimming took 4 bases from V and 6 from J; bases not matched to a gene: 8. Written as DNA, the CDR3 is TGCGCCAGCAGCACCAGGACAGGGGGCGCCCAGACCCAGTACTTC. It is translated as CASSTRTGGAQTQYF. Complete variable domain (other parts from reference TRBV5-1 and TRBJ2-5): KAGVTQTPRYLIKTRGQQVTLSCSPISGHRSVSWYQQTPGQGLQFLFEYFSETQRNKGNFPGRFSGRQFSNSRSEMNVSTLELGDSALYLCASSTRTGGAQTQYFGPGTRLLVL.

This clonotype was counted many times. The chain carries TRBV5-1 and TRBJ1-2; TRBD1 agrees at 8 bases. The V gene's germline CDR1 is SGHRS and CDR2 YFSETQ. The CDR3 has 14 amino acids. J was trimmed by 0 bases and V by 3 bases; bases with no gene match: 1. The CDR3 here is CASSWDRSNYGYTF. CDR3 nucleotides: TGCGCCAGCAGCTGGGACAGGTCTAACTATGGCTACACCTTC.

This clonotype was seen many times. V gene TRBV5-1 combines with J gene TRBJ2-3, with 12 bases identical to TRBD2. CDR3 size: 15 residues. Per germline, CDR1 SGHRS and CDR2 YFSETQ. J lost 4 bases, V lost 3 bases, and 3 bases had no gene match. The CDR3 here is CASSSGLAGADTQYF. In nucleotides, the CDR3 is TGCGCCAGCAGCTCGGGACTAGCGGGCGCAGATACGCAGTATTTT.

The rearrangement joins TRBV20-1 to TRBJ1-4, with a weak D call TRBD1 (5 bases). The CDR3 contains 12 residues. Germline CDR1 reads DFQATT; CDR2 reads SNEGSKA (reference sequence). The CDR3 here is CTAGDSDEKLFF. DNA for the CDR3: TGCACTGCCGGAGACAGTGATGAAAAACTGTTTTTT.

There are a few counts of this clonotype. The gene calls are TRBV20-1 and TRBJ2-5, with D maybe TRBD1 (6 bases). Germline lookup yields CDR1 DFQATT and CDR2 SNEGSKA (reference sequence). The CDR3 has 14 residues. The V end lost 8 bases, the J end lost 0 bases, and 16 bases lay between the germline ends. The CDR3 nucleotides read TGCAGTACCCCAGGGGCAACCTACCAAGAGACCCAGTACTTC. Translation: CSTPGATYQETQYF.

This clonotype was counted many times. This sequence joins TRBV5-1 and TRBJ2-1; no clear D gene. The CDR3 length is 15 residues. Trimming shortened V by 1 base and J by 6 bases, and 14 bases separated the two germline ends. Germline loops: CDR1 SGHRS, CDR2 YFSETQ. This chain's CDR3 is CASSLFASQGNEQFF. CDR3 in DNA: TGCGCCAGCAGCTTGTTTGCTAGTCAAGGCAATGAGCAGTTCTTC.

This clonotype was observed many times. This chain links TRBV10-3 with TRBJ2-1, with TRBD1 matching over 9 bases. The CDR3 runs 17 residues. The germline CDR1 and CDR2 sequences are ENHRY and SYGVKD. V lost 5 bases to trimming and J lost 7 bases; unmatched junction nucleotides: 15. The CDR3 reads CAISPGTGISRGNEQFF. The CDR3 DNA sequence: TGTGCCATCAGTCCCGGGACAGGGATCAGCCGGGGAAATGAGCAGTTCTTC.

The sample holds many counts of this clonotype. The chain combines TRBV20-1 with TRBJ1-2; no clear D gene. This CDR3 has 12 residues. The ends were cut back, 5 bases at V and 4 bases at J, with 11 bases in the middle. Germline V gives CDR1 DFQATT, CDR2 SNEGSKA (reference sequence). This CDR3 is CSAYQDRYGYTF. CDR3 sequence (DNA): TGCAGTGCTTACCAAGACCGCTATGGCTACACCTTC.

This clonotype was detected ten times or more. The chain recombines TRBV20-1 with TRBJ2-7; weak D call: TRBD2 (6 bases). Germline CDR1 and CDR2: DFQATT and SNEGSKA (reference sequence). The CDR3 extends over 13 amino acids. Trimming shortened V by 5 bases and J by 6 bases, and 17 bases separated the two germline ends. The CDR3 coding sequence is TGCAGTGCTTTTCCTAGCGTTCCCCTCGAGCAGTACTTC. Translating it yields CSAFPSVPLEQYF.

This sequence joins TRBV5-6 and TRBJ2-7; tentatively, D is TRBD2 (5 bases). The CDR3 contains 14 residues. The V gene's germline CDR1 is SGHDT and CDR2 YYEEEE. V lost 4 bases to trimming and J lost 5 bases, with 16 bases between them. CDR3 DNA sequence: TGTGCCAGCAGCCCCCTTGCGGGTCGCGACGAGCAGTACTTC. This codes for CASSPLAGRDEQYF. Based on the CDR3 plus reference TRBV5-6 and TRBJ2-7, the full variable domain is DAGVTQSPTHLIKTRGQQVTLRCSPKSGHDTVSWYQQALGQGPQFIFQYYEEEERQRGNFPDRFSGHQFPNYSSELNVNALLLGDSALYLCASSPLAGRDEQYFGPGTRLTVT.

This clonotype was observed a handful of times. This sequence joins TRBV18 and TRBJ2-7; D assignment may be TRBD1 or TRBD2 (6 bases each). The V end was cut by 2 bases, the J end by 4 bases, with 15 bases between. The CDR3 spans 15 residues. Germline loops: CDR1 KGHSH, CDR2 LQKENI. Here the CDR3 reads CASSPSVGGSYEQYF. DNA for the CDR3: TGTGCCAGCTCACCATCGGTCGGGGGCTCTTACGAGCAGTACTTC. Complete variable domain (other parts from reference TRBV18 and TRBJ2-7): NAGVMQNPRHLVRRRGQEARLRCSPMKGHSHVYWYRQLPEEGLKFMVYLQKENIIDESGMPKERFSAEFPKEGPSILRIQQVVRGDSAAYFCASSPSVGGSYEQYFGPGTRLTVT.

This clonotype has a count of ten or more. The chain carries TRBV5-1 and TRBJ1-1; the match to TRBD1 covers 7 bases. The CDR3 is made up of 15 amino acids. Germline V gene data show CDR1 as SGHRS and CDR2 as YFSETQ. After removal of 5 bases from V and 5 bases from J, the junction contained 12 bases not matched to a gene. The CDR3 DNA reads as TGCGCCAGCAGGCCCCAGGGGGGAAGTAGGACTGAAGCTTTCTTT. Its translation is CASRPQGGSRTEAFF.

As concerns this clonotype: One base away lies a much larger clone, so this may be a sequencing read error. The chain combines TRBV5-1 with TRBJ1-1; D is unclear. Germline CDR1 and CDR2: SGHRS and YFSETQ. V shed 6 bases and J shed 3 bases, with 12 bases lying between them. This CDR3 comprises 13 residues. Here the CDR3 reads CASTFTSDTEAFF. The CDR3 DNA reads as TGCGCCAGCACCTTTACATCGGACACTGAAGCTTTCTTT.

This clonotype was recorded at least ten times. This chain uses TRBV7-9 with TRBJ2-2; the D gene is possibly TRBD1 (5 bases). The germline V and J ends were trimmed by 5 bases and 3 bases, with 13 bases remaining between them. The CDR3 spans 15 residues. Germline V gives CDR1 SEHNR, CDR2 FQNEAQ (reference sequence). CDR3 coding DNA: TGTGCCAGCAGCGTTCAGGGCGTCGACACCGGGGAGCTGTTTTTT. Protein: CASSVQGVDTGELFF.

J is TRBJ2-1 and V is TRBV5-1; possibly TRBD1 or TRBD2 for D (5 bases each). The CDR3 consists of 14 residues. With 7 bases removed from V and 8 bases from J, the gap between germline ends came to 19 bases. The germline CDR1 and CDR2 sequences are SGHRS and YFSETQ. In DNA, the CDR3 is TGCGCCAGCCGCGAAGGGACGCGAAGGGATGAGCAGTTCTTC. This gives the protein CASREGTRRDEQFF.

V is TRBV3-1 and J is TRBJ2-2; D gene ambiguous. CDR1 is LGHDT and CDR2 is YNNKEL in the germline V gene (reference sequence). V was shortened by 1 base and J by 3 bases, with 6 bases between the two germline ends. The CDR3 loop spans 14 amino acids. CDR3 nucleotides: TGTGCCAGCAGCCAAGCTACCCACACCGGGGAGCTGTTTTTT. Encoded protein: CASSQATHTGELFF.

J is TRBJ2-7 and V is TRBV2; the match to TRBD2 covers 7 bases. From germline, CDR1 is SNHLY and CDR2 FYNNEI. The CDR3 extends over 11 amino acids. V shed 7 bases and J 6 bases; nucleotides not matched to a gene: 3. The DNA of the CDR3 is TGTGCCAGCACTAGGGAGGGCGAGCAGTACTTC. It yields the protein CASTREGEQYF.